This TCR beta chain comes out of a study of blood T cell repertoires in COVID-19. Study summary: T cells, B-cell-depleted T cells, or PBMCs supplied cDNA or gDNA.

As handled by the study authors: Amplification of reference gene primers provided the estimated nucleated cell counts. Method: immunoSEQ multiplex PCR; TCRdb's copy keeps in-frame clones and lacks some. The DNA gave D and trimming, while V, J and clone size come from that table. The sample lists 150,000 to 200,000 clones, around 85% occurring once. The source material was peripheral blood. The source is a human donor with acute or convalescent COVID-19. The donor label of this sample is uncertain.

The CDR3 reads CASSPTGGNEQFF. The CDR3 DNA reads as TGTGCCAGTAGTCCGACAGGGGGGAATGAGCAGTTCTTC. V is TRBV19 and J is TRBJ2-1; 9 bases match TRBD1. CDR3 length: 13 amino acids. The V and J ends lost 5 bases and 7 bases, in that order; junction bases with no gene match: 3. Per the germline V gene, CDR1 is LNHDA and CDR2 is SQIVND (reference sequence). Based on the CDR3 plus reference TRBV19 and TRBJ2-1, the full variable domain is DGGITQSPKYLFRKEGQNVTLSCEQNLNHDAMYWYRQDPGQGLRLIYYSQIVNDFQKGDIAEGYSVSREKKESFPLTVTSAQKNPTAFYLCASSPTGGNEQFFGPGTRLTVL.